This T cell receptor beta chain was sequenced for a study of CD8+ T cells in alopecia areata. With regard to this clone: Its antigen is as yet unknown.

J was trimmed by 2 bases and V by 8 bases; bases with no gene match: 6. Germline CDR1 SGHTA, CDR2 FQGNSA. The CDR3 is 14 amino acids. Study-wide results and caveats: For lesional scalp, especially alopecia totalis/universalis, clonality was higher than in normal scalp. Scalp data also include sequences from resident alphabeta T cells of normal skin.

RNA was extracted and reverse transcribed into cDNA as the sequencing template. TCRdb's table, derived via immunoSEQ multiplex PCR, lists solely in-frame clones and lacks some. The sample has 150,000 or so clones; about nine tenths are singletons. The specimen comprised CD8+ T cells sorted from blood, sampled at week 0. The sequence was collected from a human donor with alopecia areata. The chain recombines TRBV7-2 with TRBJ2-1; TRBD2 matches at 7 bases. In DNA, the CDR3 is TGTGCCAGCGGGGAGGCGGGGGCCTACAATGAGCAGTTCTTC. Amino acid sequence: CASGEAGAYNEQFF.